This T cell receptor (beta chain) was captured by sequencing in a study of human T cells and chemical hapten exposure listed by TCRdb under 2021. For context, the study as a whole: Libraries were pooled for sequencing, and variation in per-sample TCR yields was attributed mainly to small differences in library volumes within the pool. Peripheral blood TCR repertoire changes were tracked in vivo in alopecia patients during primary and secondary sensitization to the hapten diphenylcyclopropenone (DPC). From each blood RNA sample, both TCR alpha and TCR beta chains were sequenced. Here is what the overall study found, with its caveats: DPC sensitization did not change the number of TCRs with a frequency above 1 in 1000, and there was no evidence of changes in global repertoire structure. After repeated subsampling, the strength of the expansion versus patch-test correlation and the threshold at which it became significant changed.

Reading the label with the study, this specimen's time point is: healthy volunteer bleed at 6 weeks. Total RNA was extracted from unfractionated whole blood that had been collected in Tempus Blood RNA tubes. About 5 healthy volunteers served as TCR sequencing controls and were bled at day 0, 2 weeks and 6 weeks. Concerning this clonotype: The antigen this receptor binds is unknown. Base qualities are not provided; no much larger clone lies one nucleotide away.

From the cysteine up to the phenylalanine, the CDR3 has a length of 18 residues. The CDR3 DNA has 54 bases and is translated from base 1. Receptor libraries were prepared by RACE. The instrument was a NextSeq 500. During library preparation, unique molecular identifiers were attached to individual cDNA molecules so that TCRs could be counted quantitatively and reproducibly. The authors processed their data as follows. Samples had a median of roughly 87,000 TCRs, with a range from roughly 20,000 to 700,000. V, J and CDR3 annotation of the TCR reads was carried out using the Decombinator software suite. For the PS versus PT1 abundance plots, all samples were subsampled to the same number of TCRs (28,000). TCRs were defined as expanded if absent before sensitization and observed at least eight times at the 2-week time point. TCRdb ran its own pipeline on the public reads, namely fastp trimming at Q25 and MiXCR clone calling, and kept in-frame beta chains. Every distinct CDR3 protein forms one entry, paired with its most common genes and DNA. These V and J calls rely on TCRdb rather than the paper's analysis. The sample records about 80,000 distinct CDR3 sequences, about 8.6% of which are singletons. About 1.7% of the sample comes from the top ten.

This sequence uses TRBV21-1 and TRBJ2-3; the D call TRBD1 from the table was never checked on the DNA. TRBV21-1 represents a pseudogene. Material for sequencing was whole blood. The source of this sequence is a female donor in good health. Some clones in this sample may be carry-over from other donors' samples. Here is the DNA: TGTGCCAGCAGCCAGACACAGGGAAAGGTCCCTAGCACAGATACGCAGTATTTT. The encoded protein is CASSQTQGKVPSTDTQYF.